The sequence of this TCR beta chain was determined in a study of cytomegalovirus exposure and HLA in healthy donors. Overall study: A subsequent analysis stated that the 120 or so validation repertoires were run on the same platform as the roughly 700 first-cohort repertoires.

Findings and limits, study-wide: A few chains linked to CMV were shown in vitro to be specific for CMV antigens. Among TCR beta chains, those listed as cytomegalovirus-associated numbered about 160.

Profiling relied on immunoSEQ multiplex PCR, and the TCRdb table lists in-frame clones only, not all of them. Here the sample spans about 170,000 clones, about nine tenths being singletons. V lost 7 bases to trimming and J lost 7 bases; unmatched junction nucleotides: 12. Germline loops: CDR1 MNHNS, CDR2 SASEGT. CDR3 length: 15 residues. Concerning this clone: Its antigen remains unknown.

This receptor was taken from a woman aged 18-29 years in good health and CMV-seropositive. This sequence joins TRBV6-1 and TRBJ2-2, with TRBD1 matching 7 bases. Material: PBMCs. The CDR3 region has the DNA TGTGCCAGCACCCCGGAAGGGGGCCGTAGCGGGGAGCTGTTTTTT. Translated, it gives CASTPEGGRSGELFF.